The following is a T cell receptor (beta chain) sequence with its context. As yet, its antigen is unknown. The data belong to a study of siplizumab effects on memory and regulatory T cells. Findings and limits, study-wide: Siplizumab produced a significant reduction in alloreactive sequences that were traceable to unstimulated CD4+ memory cells. Assignment of a naive or memory phenotype failed for roughly 75-97% of the proliferating CD4+ or CD8+ clones.

Only in-frame clones appear in the TCRdb table, and some are missing; sequencing was by immunoSEQ multiplex PCR. The sample contains 45,000 to 60,000 clones, about 90% of which appear only once. This CDR3 is built from 16 residues. The V and J ends lost 0 bases and 0 bases respectively, with 11 bases between them. Germline lookup yields CDR1 MNHEY and CDR2 SVGAGI. The receptor comes from a human donor in good health. The sequencing input was naive CD8+ T cells sorted from blood. The rearrangement links TRBV6-5 to TRBJ1-1; possible D gene TRBD1, 5 bases. The CDR3: CASSYSPTAMNTEAFF. For the CDR3, the DNA is TGTGCCAGCAGTTACTCGCCGACAGCTATGAACACTGAAGCTTTCTTT.